The source of this T cell receptor (beta chain) is a study of T-cell reconstitution after alpha-beta-depleted transplantation in children. Notes on the study in general: T-cell numbers and diversity, one year after transplant, stemmed largely from T cells that were newly produced.

This clonotype has at least ten counts. What it recognizes is unknown. TCRbeta library construction was performed incorporating unique molecular identifiers. TCRdb passed the PCR reads through MiXCR, listing each CDR3 protein once. There are some 100,000 distinct CDR3 sequences in the sample; 15% to 17% occur only once, and about 20% lies in the top ten. The ends were cut back, 4 bases at V and 1 base at J, with 21 bases in the middle. The germline gives CDR1 SGHRS, CDR2 YFSETQ. There are 17 residues in the CDR3. The sequencing used PBMCs, mostly from graft donor cells, collected 180 days after TCRalphabeta/CD19-depleted stem cell transplant. The chain links TRBV5-1 to TRBJ2-7; perhaps TRBD2 as D (6 bases). This clonotype was sampled from a male patient between 2 and 10 years old who had a stem cell transplant for acute lymphoblastic leukemia, so the T cells may come from the graft donor. CDR3 nucleotides: TGCGCCAGCAGCCCAGAGCTCCGGGGGAGTCCTTCCTACGAGCAGTACTTC. Amino acids: CASSPELRGSPSYEQYF.